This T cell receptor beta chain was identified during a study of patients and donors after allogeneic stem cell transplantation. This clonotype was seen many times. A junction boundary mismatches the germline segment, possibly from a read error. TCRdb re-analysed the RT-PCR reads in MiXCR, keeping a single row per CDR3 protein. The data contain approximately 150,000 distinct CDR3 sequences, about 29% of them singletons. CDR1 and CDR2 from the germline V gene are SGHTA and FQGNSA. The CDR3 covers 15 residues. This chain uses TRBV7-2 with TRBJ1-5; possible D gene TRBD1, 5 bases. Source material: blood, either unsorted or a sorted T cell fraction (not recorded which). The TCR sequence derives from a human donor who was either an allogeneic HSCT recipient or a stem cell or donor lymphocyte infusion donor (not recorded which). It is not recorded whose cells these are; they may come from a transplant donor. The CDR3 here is CASSTGWESSQPQHF. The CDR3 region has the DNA TGTGCCAGCAGTACAGGTTGGGAAAGCAGTCAGCCCCAGCATTTT.